This TCR beta chain was identified during a study of blood T cells in healthy people across ages. Primed by a sample-barcoded 5' primer and a J-beta primer mix, a second PCR proceeded for 7 to 11 cycles. Researchers report that a template-switch adaptor with 12 random nucleotides tagged each cDNA molecule. TCRdb recomputed calls from the 5' RACE reads with MiXCR, one row per CDR3 protein. This sample has more than 500,000 distinct CDR3 sequences, with roughly a quarter found just once. In germline, CDR1 is MNHNY, CDR2 SVGAGI (reference sequence). The CDR3 runs 14 residues. This clonotype came up a few times. The same sample was also used in a study of T cells of mothers and their children.

Sequences were obtained from blood. This receptor was taken from a boy aged 2 to 10 in good health. The chain is built from TRBV6-6 and TRBJ2-5, with 7 bases identical to TRBD2. The end of the DNA aligns better with TRBJ2-7, so the J call may be wrong. The CDR3 spells CASSHPGGSYEQYF. CDR3 nucleotides: TGTGCCAGCAGTCACCCGGGGGGATCTTACGAGCAGTACTTC.